This record looks at one T cell receptor (beta chain) sequence and its context. Its antigen is not identified. This record belongs to a study of T cell repertoires in cytomegalovirus infection. Using its own MiXCR run on the reads, TCRdb lists one record per CDR3 protein. The sample contains about 830,000 distinct CDR3 sequences, roughly 33% of which appear only once. The germline V gene encodes CDR1 SEHNR and CDR2 FQNEAQ (reference sequence). V lost 2 bases and J 10 bases, leaving 9 bases between the germline ends. The CDR3 is 12 amino acids. Points from the study as a whole: CMV-specific TCR beta clonotypes restricted by HLA-C dominated the ex vivo response.

Sample: cultured CD8+ T cells from PBMCs, taken from culture after CMV antigen stimulation. The TCR originated in a human donor in good health (CMV status not recorded). Some clones in this sample may be carry-over from other donors' samples. The chain carries TRBV7-9 and TRBJ2-1; the D is unclear. The CDR3, as DNA: TGTGCCAGCAGCTTACGGCGGATCGAGCAGTTCTTC. Amino acid sequence: CASSLRRIEQFF.